Following are 21 T cell receptor beta chains from one sample sequenced in a study of CD8 T cells in ankylosing spondylitis. TCRdb redid the calling of the 5' RACE reads with MiXCR, one entry per CDR3 protein. The sample shows under 200,000 distinct CDR3 sequences, approximately 9% of them seen only once. The sample comprised blood, either unsorted or a sorted T cell fraction (not recorded which). The origin of the receptors is a female donor with ankylosing spondylitis or in good health (not recorded which).

The chain is built from TRBV20-1 and TRBJ2-3; no clear D gene. The CDR3 is made up of 11 amino acids. V lost 0 bases and J lost 5, with 3 bases in between. Germline V gene lookup returns CDR1 DFQATT and CDR2 SNEGSKA (reference sequence). The CDR3 sequence: CSARDVDTQYF. The CDR3 bases are TGCAGTGCTAGAGATGTAGATACGCAGTATTTT.

This chain connects TRBV12-2 to TRBJ2-1; the table's D call, TRBD2, was not checked against the DNA. TRBV12-2 is flagged as a pseudogene. The CDR3 has 20 residues. In DNA, the CDR3 is TGTGCAAGTCGCCACATAGCGGGAGGGCCGCGGGGGACGTCCTACAATGAGCAGTTCTTC. Protein product: CASRHIAGGPRGTSYNEQFF.

V is TRBV2 and J is TRBJ2-7; no clear D. Looked up from germline, CDR1 is SNHLY and CDR2 is FYNNEI. The germline V and J ends were trimmed by 3 bases and 4 bases, with 4 bases remaining between them. CDR3 length: 11 amino acids. As DNA, the CDR3 is TGTGCCAGCAGTGATTGGTACGAGCAGTACTTC. This encodes CASSDWYEQYF.

This chain links TRBV7-9 with TRBJ2-7; D is undetermined. CDR3 length equals 13 residues. Germline loops: CDR1 SEHNR, CDR2 FQNEAQ (reference sequence). Trimming stripped 5 bases from V and 5 bases from J, with 13 bases between. As DNA, the CDR3 is TGTGCCAGCAGCGCCTACCAAACGAACGAGCAGTACTTC. Residues: CASSAYQTNEQYF.

Ten or more counts support this clonotype. V gene TRBV20-1 combines with J gene TRBJ2-1; 7 nucleotides match TRBD2. The germline CDR1 and CDR2 sequences are DFQATT and SNEGSKA (reference sequence). V lost 2 bases and J lost 7; bases outside the gene matches: 11. This CDR3 comprises 15 residues. The CDR3 here is CSARSPTSDLNEQFF. The CDR3 coding sequence is TGCAGTGCTAGATCACCAACTAGCGATCTAAATGAGCAGTTCTTC.

This clonotype was observed at least ten times. The rearrangement joins TRBV6-5 to TRBJ2-1, with 13 bases aligning to TRBD2. The CDR3 runs to 18 residues. The germline V gene has CDR1 MNHEY and CDR2 SVGAGI. The trim removed 2 bases at V and 9 bases at J, leaving 13 bases unmatched. CDR3 nucleotides: TGTGCCAGCAGTTACGGGACTAGCGGGATGGGGGCTGGTATTGAGCAGTTCTTC. Translated: CASSYGTSGMGAGIEQFF.

The chain uses TRBV2 and TRBJ2-1; TRBD2 matches 14 bases. Germline CDR1 SNHLY, CDR2 FYNNEI. V lost 7 bases, J lost 4 bases, and 12 bases stayed unmatched. This CDR3 is 18 amino acids long. CDR3 bases: TGTGCCAGCACTGCGCCGGGGACTAGCGGGAGAGGGTACAATGAGCAGTTCTTC. Translation: CASTAPGTSGRGYNEQFF.

This chain connects TRBV6-1 to TRBJ2-2, with 8 nucleotides matching TRBD2. The CDR3 consists of 17 residues. Germline loops: CDR1 MNHNS, CDR2 SASEGT. V dropped 6 bases and J dropped 4; count of bases not matched to a gene: 13. The CDR3 loop reads CASRSEGQRELTGELFF. The CDR3, as DNA: TGTGCCAGCAGGTCAGAGGGGCAGCGGGAGCTCACCGGGGAGCTGTTTTTT.

The chain uses TRBV7-9 and TRBJ2-7; possible D gene TRBD2, 5 bases. The CDR3 extends over 13 amino acids. Germline V gene sequence: CDR1 SEHNR, CDR2 FQNEAQ (reference sequence). V lost 3 bases, J lost 1 base, and 7 bases lay in between. The CDR3 region is CASSFLASYEQYF. CDR3 nucleotides: TGTGCCAGCAGCTTCCTAGCTTCCTACGAGCAGTACTTC.

There are a few counts of this clonotype. The gene calls are TRBV5-1 and TRBJ2-7; TRBD2 agrees at 12 bases. The CDR3 extends over 14 amino acids. CDR1 SGHRS and CDR2 YFSETQ come from the germline V gene. Germline trimming cut 0 bases from V and 6 bases from J; bases unmatched to any gene: 1. In DNA form, the CDR3 reads TGCGCCAGCAGCTTGGTGGGACTAGCGGGCGAGCAGTACTTC. It is translated as CASSLVGLAGEQYF.

This clonotype was picked up many times. DNA of the CDR3: TGTGCCAGCAGCCCCCCTTCGGGGACTAGCGGCTACAATGAGCAGTTCTTC. Protein sequence: CASSPPSGTSGYNEQFF. The rearrangement joins TRBV7-9 to TRBJ2-1, with 11 bases lining up with TRBD2. This CDR3 is built from 17 residues. Per the germline V gene, CDR1 is SEHNR and CDR2 is FQNEAQ (reference sequence). Trimming cost V 5 bases and J 3 bases; bases outside gene matches: 9. The variable domain in full, completed from reference TRBV7-9 and TRBJ2-1, reads DTGVSQNPRHKITKRGQNVTFRCDPISEHNRLYWYRQTLGQGPEFLTYFQNEAQLEKSRLLSDRFSAERPKGSFSTLEIQRTEQGDSAMYLCASSPPSGTSGYNEQFFGPGTRLTVL.

The V call is TRBV25-1, the J call TRBJ1-6; D uncertain. Germline V gives CDR1 MGHDK, CDR2 SYGVNS. The CDR3 runs 13 residues. V dropped 6 bases and J dropped 0 bases, with 3 bases sitting between them. This chain's CDR3 is CASSSSYNSPLHF. The CDR3 region has the DNA TGTGCCAGCAGCAGCTCCTATAATTCACCCCTCCACTTT.

The J gene is TRBJ2-3, the V gene TRBV15; weak D call: TRBD1 (6 bases). Germline CDR1 reads LNHNV; CDR2 reads YYDKDF (reference sequence). The CDR3 contains 14 residues. The germline V and J ends were trimmed by 0 bases and 5 bases, with 9 bases remaining between them. CDR3 DNA: TGTGCCACCAGCAGAGAGCAGGGGAAAGATACGCAGTATTTT. It translates to CATSREQGKDTQYF.

The chain uses TRBV21-1 and TRBJ2-7; the table's D call TRBD1 went unverified against the DNA. TRBV21-1 is classified as a pseudogene. The CDR3 extends over 16 amino acids. CDR3 DNA: TGTGCCAGCAGCAGTCGACAGACTACCATGGCATACGAGCAGTACTTC. Its translation: CASSSRQTTMAYEQYF.

Of note for this clonotype: A much larger clone lies one base from this, so it may be a read error. The gene calls are TRBV7-8 and TRBJ2-1, with 7 bases lining up with TRBD1. CDR3 length: 14 amino acids. Germline CDR1 SGHVS, CDR2 FQNEAQ. The CDR3 nucleotides read TGTGCCAGCAGTTGGGACAGCTCCTACAATGAGCGGTTCTTC. Translation gives CASSWDSSYNERFF.

The sample holds a few counts of this clonotype. This rearrangement joins TRBV9 to TRBJ1-5; D not resolved. CDR1 SGDLS and CDR2 YYNGEE come from the germline V gene. V gave up 1 base and J gave up 4 bases, with 9 bases separating them. CDR3 length: 14 residues. DNA of the CDR3: TGTGCCAGCAGCGTATACGGTGGGAATCAGCCCCAGCATTTT. Encoded protein: CASSVYGGNQPQHF.

There are many counts of this clonotype. The V call is TRBV7-9, the J call TRBJ1-5; D remains ambiguous. V lost 4 bases, J lost 4 bases, and 11 bases lay in between. The CDR3 contains 14 residues. Per the germline V gene, CDR1 is SEHNR and CDR2 is FQNEAQ (reference sequence). The CDR3 DNA reads TGTGCCAGCAGCTCGGACGGGCCGAATCAGCCCCAGCATTTT. It specifies CASSSDGPNQPQHF. Together with reference TRBV7-9 and TRBJ1-5, the CDR3 gives the full variable domain: DTGVSQNPRHKITKRGQNVTFRCDPISEHNRLYWYRQTLGQGPEFLTYFQNEAQLEKSRLLSDRFSAERPKGSFSTLEIQRTEQGDSAMYLCASSSDGPNQPQHFGDGTRLSIL.

The table lists this clonotype with many counts. The V and J genes are TRBV4-2 and TRBJ1-6; 10 nucleotides align to TRBD1. The CDR3 loop spans 15 amino acids. V trimming: 0 bases; J trimming: 10 bases; junction bases outside the gene matches: 3. Germline CDR1 reads LGHNA; CDR2 reads YNFKEQ. In nucleotides, the CDR3 is TGTGCCAGCAGCCAAGACGGGACAGGGGACTCACCCCTCCACTTT. Encoded protein: CASSQDGTGDSPLHF.

The rearrangement uses TRBV7-8 and TRBJ2-3; D tentatively fits TRBD1 or TRBD2 (5 bases each). Germline assignment: CDR1 SGHVS and CDR2 FQNEAQ. CDR3 length equals 16 residues. Between the trimmed V and J ends, which lost 1 base and 2 bases, there was a span of 13 bases. The CDR3 DNA is TGTGCCAGCAGCTTAGACGTTGGGGGTTCCACAGATACGCAGTATTTT. Its translation: CASSLDVGGSTDTQYF.

This clonotype occurred many times. This chain joins TRBV12-3 or TRBV12-4 and TRBJ2-1; D not certain. V lost 6 bases and J lost 7, with 10 bases in between. The CDR3 sequence is 12 residues long. Here the CDR3 DNA reads TGTGCCAGCAGCCCGGAAGTAAATGAGCAGTTCTTC. Translation gives CASSPEVNEQFF.

This clonotype was counted many times. This chain links TRBV3-1 with TRBJ2-1; D not resolved. Germline V gene lookup returns CDR1 LGHDT and CDR2 YNNKEL (reference sequence). The V gene lost 0 bases and the J gene lost 4 bases, with 7 bases spanning the gap. The CDR3 runs to 14 residues. The CDR3 here is CASSQDSAYNEQFF. For the CDR3, the DNA is TGTGCCAGCAGCCAAGACTCAGCGTACAATGAGCAGTTCTTC.